This TCR beta chain was found in a study of cytomegalovirus exposure and HLA in healthy donors listed by TCRdb under 2017. Study-level background: An earlier analysis of some 600 of the donors reported 276 Gb of sequence data and 95 million to 130 million unique TCR beta sequences obtained from some 170 million T cells. An early release that covered 640 HLA-typed donors contained about 300 gigabases of sequencing data and 85 million to 100 million unique TCR sequences. Among the approximately 430 genotyped donors, 81% belonged to the genetic ancestry cluster associated with self-reported Caucasian donors. The study aimed to test whether signatures of past pathogen exposure could be identified by cataloging public T cell receptors. Using immunosequencing, the study profiled T cell repertoires from around 670 subjects and related those repertoires to cytomegalovirus serostatus. Besides the first cohort of 666 subjects, a separate validation cohort made up of 120 or so different subjects was used. The study combined high-throughput TCR immunosequencing, statistical association of individual TCRs with disease status, and machine learning to predict cytomegalovirus infection status. In a later analysis, previously published TCR beta repertoires from 670 or so donors were re-analyzed and high-resolution HLA genotyping was added so that TCR occurrence patterns could be studied. Rather than drawing on any new phenotypic data, the later analysis identified candidate immune exposures from TCR beta sequences and the way those sequences occurred across donors. An earlier analysis of some 500 of the donors applied high-throughput TCR beta sequencing to assess whether each TCR beta V gene segment acted as functional or pseudogenic. Donor age, sex, ethnicity and CMV serostatus were compiled together with the repertoire data. Genome-wide SNP genotypes for about 65% of the roughly 670 donors were used in a later genetic analysis, which treated that subset as a discovery cohort. All discovery cohort repertoires had been generated using a single sequencing platform. HLA typing covered class I and class II loci at four-digit resolution. Typing coverage differed by locus: A, B, C, DRB1 and DQB1 were typed in roughly 629-630 donors, DQA1 in 500 to 550, DPA1 in nearly 610, and DPB1 in 450 to 490. Five DR-DQ haplotypes were treated as single units for association and clustering because of strong linkage in the cohort. Among a few hundred genotyped donors of the cohort, an average of approximately 240,000 unique TCR beta nucleotide sequences were sequenced per donor, about a sixth of them non-productive.

The library was produced with the immunoSEQ multiplex PCR assay. For the multiplex PCR, a mixture combining 60 forward primers for TCR Vbeta segments and 13 reverse primers for TCR Jbeta segments was used. The CDR3 region of rearranged TCR beta genes was amplified from genomic DNA by a multiplex PCR assay. Amplified TCR beta libraries were sequenced as 87-base-pair reads on the Illumina HiSeq System. From the authors' description of their analysis: A later analysis tallied roughly 76 million unique TCR beta chains across the 650 to 750 repertoires, and approximately 12 million of those chains were shared by two or more donors. To remove PCR and sequencing errors, raw reads were error-corrected and collapsed into unique sequences using a nearest-neighbor algorithm that merged closely related sequences. To assign V, D and J gene segments, CDR3 sequences were aligned to IMGT reference sequences. For a sequence to be retained, a match of at least six nucleotides to both a V gene segment and a J gene segment was required. A rearrangement counted as productive if the CDR3 had no stop codons and remained in frame with V and J, and every other rearrangement counted as non-productive. Following IMGT convention, CDR3 was defined as the stretch from the second conserved V-encoded cysteine up to the conserved J-encoded phenylalanine. In an earlier analysis of roughly 610 of the donors, sequences lacking an unambiguous match to a single V gene segment were excluded. In an earlier analysis of several hundred of the donors, V segments were called functional above 56.7% productive rearrangements and were called segregating when the between-donor standard deviation exceeded 5%. To diagnose cytomegalovirus status from the catalog of TCR beta chain sequences, a statistical classification framework was built. In a later analysis, TCR nucleotide sequences were compared against IMGT/GENE-DB human TR gene sequences so that V and J genes could be assigned. A later analysis assigned CDR3 sequences and most-parsimonious VDJ recombination scenarios with the TCRdist pipeline. A later analysis defined each TCR beta chain by its CDR3 amino acid sequence plus V-gene family, and excluded reads lacking a unique V-gene family. To address suspected cross-contamination and a sequencing artifact, a later analysis removed under 600 highly shared, low-generation-probability nucleotide sequences. In a later analysis, a clonal expansion index for each public chain was calculated from normalized within-repertoire ranks of inferred template counts. In a later analysis, generation probabilities were computed using a VDJ recombination model fitted to out-of-frame rearrangements, and the results were checked against IGoR. In a later analysis, hypergeometric tests were used to score TCR-TCR, TCR-HLA and TCR-CMV co-occurrence, with a repertoire-size bias correction applied to TCR pairs. To estimate false discovery rates, a later analysis permuted the HLA or CMV assignments 20 times. A later analysis grouped co-occurring TCRs with DBSCAN, adding TCRdist sequence similarity when clustering within HLA-allele-positive subsets. Co-occurrence clustering excluded repertoires with fewer than 30,000 or more than 120,000 public chains, plus five with anomalous nucleotide sharing. TCRdb re-hosts the immuneACCESS table, in-frame sequences only. Its copies lack some clones; in the studies checked, an unresolved V gene accounts for under half of them, and the cause for the rest is not known. D and trimming come from the DNA, and the V and J calls and clone size come from that table. The sample has around 140,000 clones on record, 60% to 80% of them singletons. About 1% of the sample lies in the top ten.

The cohort was made up of 666 healthy bone marrow donors. At the time of sampling, every cohort member was nominally healthy, though immune exposures that went unrecorded were likely present. The donor was CMV seronegative and belonged to the group of under 400 seronegative cohort members. Each donor provided a peripheral blood sample, and peripheral blood mononuclear cells were used for TCR beta sequencing. Genomic DNA was extracted from the blood cell samples with the Qiagen DNeasy Blood Extraction Kit. The germline V gene gives CDR1 as SGHRS and CDR2 as YFSETQ. Trimming takes 6 bases off V and 3 bases off J; junction bases not matched to a gene: 7. The cysteine opens and the phenylalanine closes a CDR3 of 14 amino acids. Only the CDR3 part of the read is kept: 42 bases, read in frame from the first base. Study-wide findings and limitations: According to a later analysis, TCR association rates differed among HLA loci, with DRB1 alleles showing the most associated TCRs and HLA-C alleles showing the fewest. In a later analysis, HLA-associated TCR beta chains showed more clonal expansion and lower generation probabilities than non-associated chains that were equally common. Across donors, most TCR sequences were observed very rarely, whereas some public TCRs were present in many individuals. Linkage disequilibrium might explain the correlated functional status among segregating V segments, but an unknown experimental factor could not be ruled out. This cohort had only TCR beta chains sequenced, and the lack of alpha or paired-chain data limited which features could be detected. The sequencing pipeline was judged likely to have produced a cluster of highly shared sequence variants as a technical artifact. A later genetic analysis associated a missense DCLRE1C variant with V-gene and J-gene trimming of TCR beta chains, and an independent cohort replicated the association. In a later genetic analysis, fewer N-insertions in productive TCRs were reported among donors in an Asian-associated ancestry cluster than the roughly 640-donor mean. A further reported finding was that TCR beta sequences accurately predicted the HLA-A and HLA-B alleles for most subjects in the first cohort. Some IMGT-functional V segments, including TRBV6-2 and TRBV6-3, could not be told apart with the 87-base-pair reads, so those segments were excluded. The only immune exposure information available for the cohort was CMV serostatus. Broadly in line with IMGT annotations, most TCR beta V segments showed up in productive rearrangements about 90% or about 30% of the time in an earlier analysis of several hundred of the donors. In the study, around 150 TCR beta chains were listed as associated with cytomegalovirus. The classifier was reported to diagnose cytomegalovirus status with high specificity and sensitivity in both the original cohort and the validation cohort. Specific HLA alleles were associated with around 18,000 TCR beta sequences at a false discovery rate of 0.05 in a later analysis. The presence/absence analyses assumed that sequencing depth was roughly uniform across donors, and that assumption may not be true. It was suggested by the authors that the approach could potentially be generalized to other disease states and immunological phenotypes. Seventeen rarely observed V segments, including chromosome 9 orphons, were excluded from the earlier analysis of approximately 500 of the donors because counts were too low. Most CMV-associated TCR beta chains appeared to be HLA-restricted in a later analysis, and the HLA associations seemed to be driven largely by CMV exposure. A few of the identified cytomegalovirus-associated TCR beta chains were confirmed in vitro to be specific for cytomegalovirus antigens. Several of the top co-occurrence clusters appeared to be linked to parvovirus B19, influenza, CMV and Epstein-Barr virus, according to a later analysis. Because HLA typing was unavailable for some donors at each locus, only the typed subset was used in association tests. When HLA alleles, especially DR and DQ, strongly co-occurred, TCR associations were difficult to assign to individual alleles.

About this clone: Its antigen has not been determined. Base qualities are not recorded, but no much larger clone differs from it by a single base.

Sequenced sample: PBMCs. This receptor chain uses TRBV5-1 and TRBJ2-5; TRBD1 aligns with 8 central bases. The sequence was obtained from a male donor in good health and CMV-seronegative. The sequenced DNA is TGCGCCAGCAACCCGGGACAGGAAAAAGAGACCCAGTACTTC. This codes for CASNPGQEKETQYF.